This entry is about one TCR beta chain. This record comes from a study of CD4 T cells in relation to SARS-CoV-2 and coronaviruses. Clones were read by immunoSEQ multiplex PCR, and TCRdb kept only the in-frame ones, dropping some. The data show about 56,000 clones, roughly 94% seen once. CDR1 and CDR2 from the germline V gene are MNHEY and SVGAGI. The CDR3 sequence is 12 residues long. V was shortened by 4 bases and J by 9 bases, with 11 bases between the two germline ends. V and J are TRBV6-5 and TRBJ2-3; tentatively, D is TRBD1 (6 bases). The clonotype originates from an adult with COVID-19. Sequenced: naive CD4+ T cells from PBMCs. Subset specified: naive CD4+ T cells isolated by negative enrichment. The CDR3 is CASSSDRRTQYF. In DNA, the CDR3 is TGTGCCAGCAGTTCGGACAGAAGGACGCAGTATTTT.